The T cell receptor beta chain described here comes from a study of shared clonotypes between healthy human individuals. About the study: Per-donor plates numbered three CD4 naive, three CD4 memory, two CD8 naive and one CD8 memory. The study, taken as a whole, reports: Generally, naive subsets came out with larger estimated richness than memory subsets. Clonotypes that were shared across four donors made up roughly 5% of naive CD4 clonotypes.

Replicate sorted-subset PCRs were loaded with roughly 190 ng DNA, 31,000 or so T cell genomes. Assay used: immunoSEQ multiplex PCR; TCRdb lists only in-frame clones, some missing. The sample contains about 2.4 million clones, around 90% of which appear only once. Concerning this clone: The antigen is unknown. A much more abundant neighbour one base away suggests this may be a read error. At the DNA level, this CDR3 is encoded by other sequences in the same sample as well.

Germline V gene sequence: CDR1 SGHKS, CDR2 YYEKEE (reference sequence). Trimming cost V 0 bases and J 0 bases, with 1 base left between them. This CDR3 has 13 amino acids. This receptor was obtained from a man younger than 30 in good health. The rearrangement uses TRBV5-5 and TRBJ1-5, with no clear D. The sequenced sample was naive CD4+ T cells sorted from blood. Subset indicated: CD45RA+ positively selected. As DNA, the CDR3 is TGTGCCAGCAGCTTGGATAGCAATCAGCCCCAGCATTTT. Translation gives CASSLDSNQPQHF.